This T cell receptor (beta chain) was retrieved from a study of shared clonotypes between healthy human individuals. Sequencing used immunoSEQ multiplex PCR; TCRdb keeps in-frame clones, though not all of them. This sample has around 100,000 clones, with around 66% found just once. V dropped 0 bases and J dropped 3 bases, with 11 bases sitting between them. In germline, CDR1 is SGDLS, CDR2 YYNGEE. The CDR3 contains 15 residues. The receptor was derived from a woman aged 30 to 39 in good health. The chain employs TRBV9 and TRBJ2-3; no clear D. The sequenced sample consisted of memory CD8+ T cells sorted from blood. Described subset: CD45RO+ cells pooled with CCR7-negative TemRA cells. Here the CDR3 reads CASSVESIETDTQYF. Written as DNA, the CDR3 is TGTGCCAGCAGCGTAGAATCCATCGAGACAGATACGCAGTATTTT.